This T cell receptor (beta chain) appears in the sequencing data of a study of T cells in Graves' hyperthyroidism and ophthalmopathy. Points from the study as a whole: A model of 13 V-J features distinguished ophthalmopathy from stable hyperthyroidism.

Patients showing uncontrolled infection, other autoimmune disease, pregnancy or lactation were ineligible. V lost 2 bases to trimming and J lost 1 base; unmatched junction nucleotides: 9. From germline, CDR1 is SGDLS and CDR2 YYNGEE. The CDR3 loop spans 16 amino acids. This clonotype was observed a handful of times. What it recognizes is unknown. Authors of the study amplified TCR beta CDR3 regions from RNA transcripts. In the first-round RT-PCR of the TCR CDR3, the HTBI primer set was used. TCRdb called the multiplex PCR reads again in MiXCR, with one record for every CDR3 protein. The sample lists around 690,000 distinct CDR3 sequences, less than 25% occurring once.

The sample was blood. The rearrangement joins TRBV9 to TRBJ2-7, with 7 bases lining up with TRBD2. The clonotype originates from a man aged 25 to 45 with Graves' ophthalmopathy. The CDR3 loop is CASSVGGEGRSYEQYF. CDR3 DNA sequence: TGTGCCAGCAGCGTTGGGGGGGAGGGCCGATCCTACGAGCAGTACTTC.